The rows below give T cell receptor beta chains drawn from one sample of a study of vaccination and CD4 T cells after COVID-19. One entry per CDR3 protein results from TCRdb running MiXCR on the PCR reads. The sample has around 12,000 distinct CDR3 sequences, about 38% seen once. These TCRs are of unknown antigen specificity. The sequences come from CD4+ T cells from blood, cultured in vitro, collected after SARS-CoV-2 vaccination. Source of these receptors: a human donor who had recovered from COVID-19. Both conserved end residues are part of each CDR3. A D gene is named only where the DNA matches it firmly. Size values are once, few and many counts, or a class for expanded clones, and some rows have none.

TRBV20-1,TRBD2,medium-sized,TRBJ2-3,CSARDPGLAGPRVDTQYF,TGCAGTGCTAGAGACCCGGGACTAGCGGGTCCTAGGGTTGATACGCAGTATTTT
TRBV10-3,TRBD2,-,TRBJ2-2,CAIRGTGGSGELFF,TGTGCCATCAGGGGGACTGGCGGGAGCGGGGAGCTGTTTTTT
TRBV24-1,-,few,TRBJ2-2,CATSDLARITGELFF,TGTGCCACCAGTGACCTTGCTCGGATCACCGGGGAGCTGTTTTTT
TRBV20-1,TRBD2,-,TRBJ2-5,CSARSTRGAYETQYF,TGCAGTGCGAGATCCACGCGGGGGGCGTACGAGACCCAGTACTTC
TRBV20-1,-,few,TRBJ1-1,CSARDAKNTEAFF,TGCAGTGCTAGAGATGCTAAGAACACTGAAGCTTTCTTT
TRBV5-1,-,-,TRBJ2-7,CASSPMGAYEQYF,TGCGCCAGCAGCCCCATGGGGGCCTACGAGCAGTACTTC
TRBV15,TRBD2,-,TRBJ2-3,CATSREGTSGTTDTQYF,TGTGCCACCAGCAGAGAGGGGACTAGCGGGACAACAGATACGCAGTATTTT
TRBV27,TRBD1,-,TRBJ2-7,CASSLGQASSYEQYF,TGTGCCAGCAGTTTGGGACAGGCCAGCTCCTACGAGCAGTACTTC
TRBV5-5,-,-,TRBJ1-1,CASSFQIGNTEAFF,TGTGCCAGCAGCTTCCAAATAGGTAACACTGAAGCTTTCTTC
TRBV6-2/TRBV6-3,TRBD2,-,TRBJ2-7,CASSYSGLAQYF,TGTGCCAGCAGTTACTCCGGACTAGCTCAGTACTTC
TRBV10-1,TRBD1,medium-sized,TRBJ1-1,CASRGTENTEAFF,TGCGCCAGCAGGGGGACAGAGAACACTGAAGCTTTCTTT
TRBV6-2/TRBV6-3,-,few,TRBJ2-1,CASNPSGYGEQFF,TGTGCCAGCAACCCATCAGGGTACGGTGAGCAGTTCTTC
TRBV6-1,-,-,TRBJ2-7,CASSKWGEVEQYF,TGTGCCAGCTCGAAATGGGGGGAGGTCGAGCAGTACTTC
TRBV28,-,few,TRBJ1-2,CASRGADDTSGYTF,TGTGCCAGCAGAGGGGCCGACGATACTTCCGGCTACACCTTC
TRBV7-2,-,few,TRBJ2-5,CASSLASARQETQYF,TGTGCCAGCAGCTTAGCGTCGGCGAGACAAGAGACCCAGTACTTC
TRBV7-7,TRBD1,-,TRBJ2-1,CASSLTGVGNEQFF,TGTGCCAGCAGCCTAACAGGGGTGGGTAATGAGCAGTTCTTC
TRBV20-1,-,-,TRBJ1-2,CSARGGTGFNYGYTF,TGCAGTGCTAGAGGAGGTACAGGATTTAACTATGGCTACACCTTC
TRBV7-3,TRBD1,-,TRBJ2-3,CASGQASTDTQYF,TGTGCCAGCGGACAGGCCAGCACAGATACGCAGTATTTT
TRBV7-8,TRBD1,few,TRBJ1-1,CASSLAQGPLLLNTEAFF,TGTGCCAGCAGCTTAGCACAGGGGCCCCTCCTGCTAAACACTGAAGCTTTCTTT
TRBV19,-,few,TRBJ1-5,CASSGRRDNQPQHF,TGTGCCAGTTCGGGCAGGCGTGACAATCAGCCCCAGCATTTT
TRBV7-9,-,few,TRBJ2-7,CASSPTHARGGYEQYF,TGTGCCAGCAGCCCAACCCACGCCCGGGGCGGATACGAGCAGTACTTC
TRBV20-1,-,-,TRBJ1-5,CSARKGWGQPQHF,TGCAGTGCTAGAAAGGGCTGGGGACAGCCCCAGCATTTT
TRBV6-1,-,-,TRBJ1-5,CASSPRGSGNQPQHF,TGTGCCAGCAGTCCCCGGGGTTCTGGCAATCAGCCCCAGCATTTT
TRBV20-1,TRBD2,-,TRBJ2-1,CSARGSGGRSNEQFF,TGCAGTGCTAGGGGTTCCGGCGGGAGAAGCAATGAGCAGTTCTTC
TRBV20-1,TRBD1,few,TRBJ2-7,CSAREQGAAYEQYF,TGCAGTGCCCGCGAACAGGGGGCCGCCTACGAGCAGTACTTC